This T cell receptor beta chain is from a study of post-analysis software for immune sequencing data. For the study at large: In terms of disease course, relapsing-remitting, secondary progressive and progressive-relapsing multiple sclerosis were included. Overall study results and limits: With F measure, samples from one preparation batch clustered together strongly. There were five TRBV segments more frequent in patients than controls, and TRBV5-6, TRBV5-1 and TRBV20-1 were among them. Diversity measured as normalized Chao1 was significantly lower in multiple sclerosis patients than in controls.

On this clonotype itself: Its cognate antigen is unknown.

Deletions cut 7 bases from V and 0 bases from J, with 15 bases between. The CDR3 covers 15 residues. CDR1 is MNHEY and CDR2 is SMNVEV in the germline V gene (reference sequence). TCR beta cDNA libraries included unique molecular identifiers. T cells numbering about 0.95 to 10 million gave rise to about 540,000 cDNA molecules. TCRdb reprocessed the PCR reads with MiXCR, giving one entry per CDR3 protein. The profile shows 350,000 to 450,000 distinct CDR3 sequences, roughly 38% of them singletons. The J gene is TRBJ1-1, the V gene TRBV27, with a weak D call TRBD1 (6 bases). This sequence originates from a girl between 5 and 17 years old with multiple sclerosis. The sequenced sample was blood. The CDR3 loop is CASTLGGGLNTEAFF. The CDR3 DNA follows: TGTGCCAGCACCCTAGGTGGGGGGCTGAACACTGAAGCTTTCTTT.